This entry is about one T cell receptor beta chain. Its specificity is not known. This specimen comes from a study of blood T cells in healthy people across ages. Study overall: In model experiments, template switching was able to capture about one barcoded beta molecule for every two T cells that were present.

General observations from the study: TCR beta diversity, measured per million T cells, fell in a roughly linear way with age.

Alongside a J-beta primer mix, a sample-barcoded 5' primer served in a second PCR lasting roughly 6 to 11 cycles. Template switching added a 12-random-nucleotide identifier to every cDNA molecule. TCRdb used MiXCR to reprocess the 5' RACE reads, holding one entry per CDR3 protein. This sample has about 1.5 million distinct CDR3 sequences, with approximately 43% found just once. Sample donors were healthy Caucasian individuals that came from Russia, aged roughly 6 to 100. The sample consisted of blood. The TCR originated in a woman aged 18 to 35 in good health.

The DNA for the CDR3 is TGCAGTGCTCAAGCAGGGGTCGGGGAGCTGTTTTTT. It encodes CSAQAGVGELFF. The chain couples TRBV20-1 to TRBJ2-2; the D gene is possibly TRBD1 (6 bases). Germline assignment: CDR1 DFQATT and CDR2 SNEGSKA (reference sequence). The CDR3 length is 12 residues. With 5 bases removed from V and 7 bases from J, the gap between germline ends came to 11 bases.